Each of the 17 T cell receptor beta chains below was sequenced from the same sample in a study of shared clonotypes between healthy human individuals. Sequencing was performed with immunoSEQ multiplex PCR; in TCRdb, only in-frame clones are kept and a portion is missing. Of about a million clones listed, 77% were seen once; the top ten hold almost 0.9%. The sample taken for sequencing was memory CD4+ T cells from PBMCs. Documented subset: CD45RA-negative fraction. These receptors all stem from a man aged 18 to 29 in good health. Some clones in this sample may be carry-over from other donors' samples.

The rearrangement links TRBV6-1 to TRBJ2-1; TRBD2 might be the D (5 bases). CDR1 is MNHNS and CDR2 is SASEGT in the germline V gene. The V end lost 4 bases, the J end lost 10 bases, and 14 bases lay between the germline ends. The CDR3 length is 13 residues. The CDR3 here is CASSGTSLWEQFF. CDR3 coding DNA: TGTGCCAGCAGTGGGACTTCTCTTTGGGAGCAGTTCTTC.

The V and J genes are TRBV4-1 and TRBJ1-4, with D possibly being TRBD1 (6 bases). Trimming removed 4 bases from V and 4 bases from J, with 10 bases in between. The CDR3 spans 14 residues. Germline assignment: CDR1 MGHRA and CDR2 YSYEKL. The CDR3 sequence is CASSLGQNNEKLFF. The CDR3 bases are TGCGCCAGCAGCCTCGGACAGAATAATGAAAAACTGTTTTTT.

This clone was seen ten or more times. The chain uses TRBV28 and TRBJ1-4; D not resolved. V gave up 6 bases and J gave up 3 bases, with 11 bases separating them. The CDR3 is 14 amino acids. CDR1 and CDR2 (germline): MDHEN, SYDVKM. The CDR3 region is CASRPSPANEKLFF. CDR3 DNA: TGTGCCAGCAGACCCAGTCCGGCTAATGAAAAACTGTTTTTT.

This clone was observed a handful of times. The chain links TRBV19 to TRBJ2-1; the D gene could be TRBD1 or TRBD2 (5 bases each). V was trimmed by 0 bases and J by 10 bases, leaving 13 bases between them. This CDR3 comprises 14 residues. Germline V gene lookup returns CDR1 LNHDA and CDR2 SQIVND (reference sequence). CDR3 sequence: CASSIDGSWGEQFF. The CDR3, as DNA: TGTGCCAGTAGTATAGATGGTTCCTGGGGGGAGCAGTTCTTC.

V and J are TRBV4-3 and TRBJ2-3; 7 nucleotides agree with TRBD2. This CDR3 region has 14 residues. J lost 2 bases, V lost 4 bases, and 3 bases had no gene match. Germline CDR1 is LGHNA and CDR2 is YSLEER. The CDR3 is CASSLAGLTDTQYF. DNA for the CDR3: TGCGCCAGCAGCCTAGCGGGCCTCACAGATACGCAGTATTTT.

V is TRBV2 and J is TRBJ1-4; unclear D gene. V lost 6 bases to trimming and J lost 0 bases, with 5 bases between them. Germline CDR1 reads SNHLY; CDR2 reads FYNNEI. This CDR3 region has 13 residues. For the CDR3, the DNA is TGTGCCAGCAGCGATACAACTAATGAAAAACTGTTTTTT. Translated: CASSDTTNEKLFF.

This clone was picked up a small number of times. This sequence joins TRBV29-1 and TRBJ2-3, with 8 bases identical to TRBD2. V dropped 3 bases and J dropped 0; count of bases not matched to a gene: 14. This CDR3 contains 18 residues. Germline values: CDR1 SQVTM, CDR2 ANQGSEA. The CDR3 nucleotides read TGCAGCGTTGAGGGTATTAGTGGCGGGAGGTCGAGCACAGATACGCAGTATTTT. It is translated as CSVEGISGGRSSTDTQYF.

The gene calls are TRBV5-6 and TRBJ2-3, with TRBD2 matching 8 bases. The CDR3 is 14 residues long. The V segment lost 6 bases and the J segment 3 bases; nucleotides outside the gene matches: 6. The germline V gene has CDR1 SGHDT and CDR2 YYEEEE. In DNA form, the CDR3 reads TGTGCCAGCACGGACCGGGGGGGAACAGATACGCAGTATTTT. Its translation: CASTDRGGTDTQYF.

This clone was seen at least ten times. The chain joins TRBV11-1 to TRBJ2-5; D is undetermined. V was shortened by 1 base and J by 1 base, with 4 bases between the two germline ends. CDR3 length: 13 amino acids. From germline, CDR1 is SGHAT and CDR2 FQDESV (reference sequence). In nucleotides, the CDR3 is TGTGCCAGCAGCTTAGGGTCCCAAGAGACCCAGTACTTC. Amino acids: CASSLGSQETQYF.

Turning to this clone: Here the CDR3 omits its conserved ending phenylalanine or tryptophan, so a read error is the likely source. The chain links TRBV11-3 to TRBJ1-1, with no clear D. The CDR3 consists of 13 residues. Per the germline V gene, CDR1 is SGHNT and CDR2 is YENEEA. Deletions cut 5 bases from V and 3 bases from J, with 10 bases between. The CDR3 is CASSEGRDTEAFV. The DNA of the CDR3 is TGTGCCAGCAGCGAAGGACGCGACACTGAAGCTTTCGTT.

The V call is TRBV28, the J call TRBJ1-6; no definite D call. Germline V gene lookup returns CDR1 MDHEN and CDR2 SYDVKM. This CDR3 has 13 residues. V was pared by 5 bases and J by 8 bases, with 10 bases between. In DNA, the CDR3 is TGTGCCAGCAGTAACGCCTGGGATTCACCCCTCCACTTT. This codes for CASSNAWDSPLHF.

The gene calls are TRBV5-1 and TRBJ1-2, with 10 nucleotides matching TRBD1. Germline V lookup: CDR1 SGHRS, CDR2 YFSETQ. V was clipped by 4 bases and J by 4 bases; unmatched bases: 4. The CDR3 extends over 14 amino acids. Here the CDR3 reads CASSLGQGFYGYTF. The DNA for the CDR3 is TGCGCCAGCAGCCTGGGACAGGGGTTCTATGGCTACACCTTC.

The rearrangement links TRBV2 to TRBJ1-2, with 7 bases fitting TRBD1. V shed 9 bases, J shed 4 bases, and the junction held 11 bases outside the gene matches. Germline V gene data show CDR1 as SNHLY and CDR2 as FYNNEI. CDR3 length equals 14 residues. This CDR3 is CASEHRDSIYGYTF. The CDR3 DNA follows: TGTGCCAGTGAGCACCGGGACAGTATCTATGGCTACACCTTC. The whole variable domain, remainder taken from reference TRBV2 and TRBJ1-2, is EPEVTQTPSHQVTQMGQEVILRCVPISNHLYFYWYRQILGQKVEFLVSFYNNEISEKSEIFDDQFSVERPDGSNFTLKIRSTKLEDSAMYFCASEHRDSIYGYTFGSGTRLTVV.

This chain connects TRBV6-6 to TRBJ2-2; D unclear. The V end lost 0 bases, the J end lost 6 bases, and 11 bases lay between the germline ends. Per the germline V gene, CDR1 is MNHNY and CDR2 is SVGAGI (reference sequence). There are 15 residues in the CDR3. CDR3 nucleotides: TGTGCCAGCAGTTACTCTTTCTGGGTTTCCGGGGAGCTGTTTTTT. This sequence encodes CASSYSFWVSGELFF.

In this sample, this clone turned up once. The CDR3, as DNA: TGTGCCAGCACGGGAAGGGGCGCGTACACCGGGGAGCTGTTTTTT. It is translated as CASTGRGAYTGELFF. The V gene is TRBV2, the J gene TRBJ2-2; D could derive from TRBD1 or TRBD2 (5 bases each). The V gene lost 7 bases and the J gene lost 3 bases, with 15 bases spanning the gap. The V gene's germline CDR1 is SNHLY and CDR2 FYNNEI. The CDR3 contains 15 residues.

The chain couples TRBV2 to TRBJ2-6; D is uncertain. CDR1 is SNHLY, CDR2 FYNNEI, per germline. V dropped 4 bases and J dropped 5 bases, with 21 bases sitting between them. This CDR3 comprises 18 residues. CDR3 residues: CASSGLGPIQSRANVLTF. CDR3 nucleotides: TGTGCCAGCAGTGGGCTGGGTCCGATACAAAGTCGGGCCAACGTCCTGACTTTC.

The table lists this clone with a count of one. CDR3 nucleotide sequence: TGTGCCAGCTCACCCGTTTCCCAGGCACTGGGTGAAGCTTTCTTT. Protein: CASSPVSQALGEAFF. The chain is built from TRBV18 and TRBJ1-1, with D unresolved. The CDR3 has 15 amino acids. CDR1 and CDR2 from the germline V gene are KGHSH and LQKENI. V gave up 3 bases and J gave up 7 bases, with 18 bases separating them. Combining the CDR3 with reference TRBV18 and TRBJ1-1 gives the whole variable domain NAGVMQNPRHLVRRRGQEARLRCSPMKGHSHVYWYRQLPEEGLKFMVYLQKENIIDESGMPKERFSAEFPKEGPSILRIQQVVRGDSAAYFCASSPVSQALGEAFFGQGTRLTVV.